This entry is about one T cell receptor beta chain. The CDR3 contains 16 residues. CDR1 and CDR2 (germline): SNHLY, FYNNEI. J lost 4 bases, V lost 4 bases, and 7 bases had no gene match. This sample was included in a study of blood T cell repertoires in COVID-19. Method: immunoSEQ multiplex PCR; TCRdb's copy keeps in-frame clones and lacks some. Here the sample spans 85,000 to 110,000 clones, under 90% being singletons. This clonotype originated in a human donor in a cohort sampled during active or convalescent COVID-19. Sample: peripheral blood. The chain is built from TRBV2 and TRBJ1-2, with 12 bases that match TRBD1. The CDR3 here is CASSGGTGGILYGYTF. Written as DNA, the CDR3 is TGTGCCAGCAGTGGGGGGACAGGGGGCATCCTCTATGGCTACACCTTC.